The 9 T cell receptor beta chains below come from one sample, sequenced in a study of beta chain features in type 1 diabetes. Study-wide results and limits: In every one of the four CD4+ subsets, TCRB CDR3s were moderately but significantly shorter in Type 1 diabetes patients.

Reverse transcription of all isolated RNA meant that expressed TCRB transcripts were sequenced. Libraries were prepared by immunoSEQ multiplex PCR; TCRdb keeps only in-frame clonotypes and omits some of them. The sample has 600,000 to 750,000 clones; about an eighth are singletons. What these receptors recognize is not known. Sequences were obtained from naive CD4+ T cells from blood. These receptors came from a man aged 30-40 years with type 1 diabetes.

The rearrangement joins TRBV7-9 to TRBJ2-1; TRBD2 matches at 13 bases. CDR1 is SEHNR and CDR2 is FQNEAQ in the germline V gene (reference sequence). J lost 15 bases, V lost 10 bases, and 18 bases had no gene match. This CDR3 comprises 15 residues. CDR3 DNA: TGTGCCACCTCACGCCGGACTAGCGGGGGCGAGAATCGGTTCTTC. Protein: CATSRRTSGGENRFF.

This clone occurred a few times. The chain has TRBV2 and TRBJ1-5, with 7 positions matching TRBD1. Trimming removed 5 bases from V and 2 bases from J; junction bases left unmatched: 6. CDR3 size: 15 residues. Germline V gene data show CDR1 as SNHLY and CDR2 as FYNNEI. The CDR3 is CASSWTGRGNQPQHF. DNA of the CDR3: TGTGCCAGCAGTTGGACAGGAAGGGGCAATCAGCCCCAGCATTTT.

The sample holds a few counts of this clone. The chain employs TRBV2 and TRBJ2-3, with D uncertain. CDR3 length: 15 amino acids. Germline V gene lookup returns CDR1 SNHLY and CDR2 FYNNEI. Trimming pared 7 bases from V and 4 bases from J, leaving 18 bases between. CDR3: CASMKWAASPDTQYF. The DNA of the CDR3 is TGTGCCAGCATGAAGTGGGCAGCATCCCCAGATACGCAGTATTTT.

CDR3 sequence: CASSSPGTDTQYF. CDR3 bases: TGTGCCAGCAGTTCGCCGGGGACGGATACGCAGTATTTT. The chain couples TRBV28 to TRBJ2-3; D may correspond to TRBD1 or TRBD2 (5 bases each). This CDR3 has 13 residues. V lost 4 bases and J 6 bases, leaving 11 bases between the germline ends. Germline lookup yields CDR1 MDHEN and CDR2 SYDVKM. Full variable domain (rest looked up from reference TRBV28 and TRBJ2-3): DVKVTQSSRYLVKRTGEKVFLECVQDMDHENMFWYRQDPGLGLRLIYFSYDVKMKEKGDIPEGYSVSREKKERFSLILESASTNQTSMYLCASSSPGTDTQYFGPGTRLTVL.

This chain uses TRBV10-3 with TRBJ2-7, with 11 bases lining up with TRBD1. The CDR3 is 14 amino acids. The V and J ends lost 10 bases and 2 bases, in that order; junction bases with no gene match: 7. Germline loops: CDR1 ENHRY, CDR2 SYGVKD. The CDR3 loop reads CATRGTGGAYEQYF. The CDR3 DNA sequence: TGTGCCACCAGAGGGACAGGGGGGGCCTACGAGCAGTACTTC.

This clone was counted between two and nine times. Within the sample, other DNA sequences also encode this same CDR3. V usage is TRBV7-9 and J usage is TRBJ2-3, with D perhaps TRBD2 (6 bases). The CDR3 contains 14 residues. From germline, CDR1 is SEHNR and CDR2 FQNEAQ (reference sequence). Trimming took off 3 bases at V and 1 base at J, with 8 bases between the two ends. CDR3 DNA sequence: TGTGCCAGCAGCTTTACGGGGGGCACAGATACGCAGTATTTT. Its protein product is CASSFTGGTDTQYF.

This clone was observed a few times. The rearrangement joins TRBV4-2 to TRBJ2-2, with D possibly being TRBD1 (5 bases). Germline V gene lookup returns CDR1 LGHNA and CDR2 YNFKEQ. V dropped 0 bases and J dropped 0 bases, with 14 bases sitting between them. The CDR3 is made up of 18 amino acids. CDR3 protein: CASSQELVATANTGELFF. The CDR3 coding sequence is TGTGCCAGCAGCCAAGAACTGGTTGCGACAGCGAACACCGGGGAGCTGTTTTTT.

This chain uses TRBV5-6 with TRBJ2-5; TRBD1 might be the D (5 bases). Trimming cost V 0 bases and J 10 bases, with 19 bases left between them. This CDR3 region has 15 residues. Germline CDR1 reads SGHDT; CDR2 reads YYEEEE. CDR3 region: CASSLEKGSGWDQYF. DNA of the CDR3: TGTGCCAGCAGCTTGGAAAAAGGATCAGGGTGGGACCAGTACTTC.

The chain carries TRBV7-2 and TRBJ2-5, with 10 bases aligning to TRBD1. CDR3 length equals 15 residues. CDR1 and CDR2 (germline): SGHTA, FQGNSA. V dropped 1 base and J dropped 4; count of bases not matched to a gene: 3. The CDR3 DNA reads TGTGCCAGCAGCTTAGGACAGGGGGCGGGAGAGACCCAGTACTTC. Protein sequence: CASSLGQGAGETQYF. Based on the CDR3 plus reference TRBV7-2 and TRBJ2-5, the full variable domain is GAGVSQSPSNKVTEKGKDVELRCDPISGHTALYWYRQSLGQGLEFLIYFQGNSAPDKSGLPSDRFSAERTGGSVSTLTIQRTQQEDSAVYLCASSLGQGAGETQYFGPGTRLLVL.